This TCR beta chain came from a study of blood T cell repertoires in COVID-19. The CDR3 runs 16 residues. From germline, CDR1 is MDHEN and CDR2 SYDVKM. With V trimmed by 3 bases and J by 5 bases, 12 bases remained unmatched. The protocol was immunoSEQ multiplex PCR, while the TCRdb copy is restricted to in-frame clones and leaves out a portion. The repertoire holds some 150,000 clones, with 84% as singletons. Specimen: peripheral blood. The chain links TRBV28 to TRBJ1-2; 7 bases line up with TRBD1. This clonotype originated in a woman of 80 years or more in a cohort sampled during active or convalescent COVID-19. This chain's CDR3 is CASSLASYRGGYGYTF. The DNA for the CDR3 is TGTGCCAGCAGTTTGGCCAGCTACAGGGGTGGGTATGGCTACACCTTC.